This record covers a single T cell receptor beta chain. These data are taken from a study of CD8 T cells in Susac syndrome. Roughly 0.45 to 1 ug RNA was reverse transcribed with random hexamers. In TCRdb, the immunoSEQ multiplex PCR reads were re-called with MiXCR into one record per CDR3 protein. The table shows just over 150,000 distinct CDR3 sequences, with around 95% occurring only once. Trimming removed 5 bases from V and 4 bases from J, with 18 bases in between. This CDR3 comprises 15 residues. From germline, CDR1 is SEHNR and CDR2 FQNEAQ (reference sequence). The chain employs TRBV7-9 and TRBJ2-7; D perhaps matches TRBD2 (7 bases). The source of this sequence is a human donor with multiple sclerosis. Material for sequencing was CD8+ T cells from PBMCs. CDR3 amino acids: CASSPRGGGHYEQYF. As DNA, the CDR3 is TGTGCCAGCAGCCCCCGTGGGGGGGGGCATTACGAGCAGTACTTC.